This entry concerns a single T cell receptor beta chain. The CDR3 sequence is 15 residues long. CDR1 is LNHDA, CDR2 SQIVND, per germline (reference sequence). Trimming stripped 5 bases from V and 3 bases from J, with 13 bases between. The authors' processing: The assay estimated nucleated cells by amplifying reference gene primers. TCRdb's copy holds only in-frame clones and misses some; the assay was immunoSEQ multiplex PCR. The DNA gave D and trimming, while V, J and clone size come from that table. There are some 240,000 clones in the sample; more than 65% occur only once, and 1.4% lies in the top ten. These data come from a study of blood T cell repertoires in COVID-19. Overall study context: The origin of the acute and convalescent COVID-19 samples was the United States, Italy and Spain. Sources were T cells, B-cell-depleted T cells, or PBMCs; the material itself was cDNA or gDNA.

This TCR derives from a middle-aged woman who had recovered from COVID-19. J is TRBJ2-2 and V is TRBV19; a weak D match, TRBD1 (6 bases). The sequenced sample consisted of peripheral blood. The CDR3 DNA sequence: TGTGCCAGTAGTTCCGGGACATCTTACACCGGGGAGCTGTTTTTT. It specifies CASSSGTSYTGELFF.